These T cell receptor beta chains were read from a single sample in a study of spatial heterogeneity in lung cancer. TCRdb re-called the 5' RACE reads through MiXCR, storing one row per CDR3 protein. The table includes 100,000 to 120,000 distinct CDR3 sequences, 11% detected once. Sequenced material: PBMCs, taken at follow-up. These receptor sequences come from a female donor with early-stage non-small cell lung cancer. Both conserved end residues are part of each CDR3. Fields, in order: J gene, V gene, clone size, D gene, CDR3 DNA, CDR3 protein. D genes are given only for firm matches. Only some rows state a clone size, as once, few, many or a class for expanded clones.

J: TRBJ1-6; V: TRBV27; size: few; D: -; DNA: TGTGCCAGCAGTTTAGAACTCCCCCGGGGAAAGTCACCCCTCCACTTT; CDR3: CASSLELPRGKSPLHF
J: TRBJ1-6; V: TRBV7-2; size: few; D: TRBD1; DNA: TGTGCCAGCAGAGACGACAGGGCCAATTCACCCCTCCACTTT; CDR3: CASRDDRANSPLHF
J: TRBJ2-1; V: TRBV7-2; size: few; D: TRBD2; DNA: TGTGCCAGCAGCTTAATCCCCAGTGTGGCGGGAGTTAAAAATGAGCAGTTCTTC; CDR3: CASSLIPSVAGVKNEQFF
J: TRBJ2-4; V: TRBV7-9; size: many; D: -; DNA: TGTGCCAGCAGCCCCATGGAGAACATTCAGTACTTC; CDR3: CASSPMENIQYF
J: TRBJ2-3; V: TRBV18; size: -; D: -; DNA: TGTGCCAGCTCACCACGCAACACCGGGACGGGGATCCGCACAGATACGCAGTATTTT; CDR3: CASSPRNTGTGIRTDTQYF
J: TRBJ2-1; V: TRBV7-8; size: many; D: -; DNA: TGTGCCAGCAGCCAGCTAAGCGGGTACAATGAGCAGTTCTTC; CDR3: CASSQLSGYNEQFF
J: TRBJ2-5; V: TRBV29-1; size: many; D: -; DNA: TGCAGCGTTGAATTTAGAATTCAAGAGACCCAGTACTTC; CDR3: CSVEFRIQETQYF
J: TRBJ1-2; V: TRBV28; size: -; D: TRBD1; DNA: TGTGCCAGCAGTCCCCCGACAGGGACCTATGGCTACACCTTC; CDR3: CASSPPTGTYGYTF
J: TRBJ1-1; V: TRBV6-1; size: few; D: -; DNA: TGTGCCAGCAGTGAACACTCCTCCAGGCCGAACACTGAAGCTTTCTTT; CDR3: CASSEHSSRPNTEAFF
J: TRBJ2-1; V: TRBV11-2; size: few; D: -; DNA: TGTGCCAGCAGCTTTCTCTCGGACAACAATGAGCAGTTCTTC; CDR3: CASSFLSDNNEQFF
J: TRBJ2-7; V: TRBV5-1; size: few; D: TRBD2; DNA: TGCGCCAGCAGCTCGGGACTAGCAACCTACGAGCAGTACTTC; CDR3: CASSSGLATYEQYF
J: TRBJ1-4; V: TRBV3-1; size: many; D: -; DNA: TGTGCCAGCAGCCAAGGCTACTCAAGTGACGAAAAACTGTTTTTT; CDR3: CASSQGYSSDEKLFF
J: TRBJ1-4; V: TRBV7-9; size: many; D: -; DNA: TGTGCCAGCAGCCCCCAGGGAGTTGAAAAACTGTTTTTT; CDR3: CASSPQGVEKLFF
J: TRBJ2-4; V: TRBV29-1; size: many; D: -; DNA: TGCAGCGTCCGAACGGGGACGCCCCAAGACATTCAGTACTTC; CDR3: CSVRTGTPQDIQYF
J: TRBJ1-5; V: TRBV20-1; size: few; D: TRBD1; DNA: TGCAGTGCGGTACAGGGGGCGTCGGGCAATCAGCCCCAGCATTTT; CDR3: CSAVQGASGNQPQHF
J: TRBJ2-1; V: TRBV15; size: few; D: TRBD2; DNA: TGTGCCACCAGCAGAGGGACTAGCGGGAGGCTTGAGCAGTTCTTC; CDR3: CATSRGTSGRLEQFF
J: TRBJ2-1; V: TRBV7-7; size: -; D: -; DNA: TGTGCTAGCAGCTTAAGGGAGCGGACCCAATCCTACAATGAGCAGTTCTTC; CDR3: CASSLRERTQSYNEQFF
J: TRBJ2-1; V: TRBV20-1; size: -; D: TRBD2; DNA: TGCAGTGCTATATCCAGCGGGGGGGCCCTTGAGCAGTTCTTC; CDR3: CSAISSGGALEQFF
J: TRBJ1-1; V: TRBV14; size: many; D: -; DNA: TGTGCCAGCAGCCCTCAGATCCGGGGGAACACTGAAGCTTTCTTT; CDR3: CASSPQIRGNTEAFF
J: TRBJ1-5; V: TRBV30; size: -; D: -; DNA: TGTGCCTGGGGGGGGCGGCTCAATCAGCCCCAGCATTTT; CDR3: CAWGGRLNQPQHF
J: TRBJ1-4; V: TRBV28; size: many; D: TRBD1; DNA: TGTGCCAGCAGCCCGGGGACAGTAGGCGAAAAACTGTTTTTT; CDR3: CASSPGTVGEKLFF
J: TRBJ2-1; V: TRBV4-1; size: few; D: -; DNA: TGCGCCAGCAGCCCTATCGACCCGGCGTCCTCTTACAATGAGCAGTTCTTC; CDR3: CASSPIDPASSYNEQFF
J: TRBJ2-3; V: TRBV20-1; size: -; D: -; DNA: TGCAGTGCTAGAGGGAAGCGCACAGATACGCAGTATTTT; CDR3: CSARGKRTDTQYF
J: TRBJ1-6; V: TRBV29-1; size: few; D: -; DNA: TGCACCTCGTTGAGATTTGGGAAAAAGAATTCACCCCTCCACTTT; CDR3: CTSLRFGKKNSPLHF
J: TRBJ2-5; V: TRBV29-1; size: many; D: -; DNA: TGCAGCGTTGAAGTCGGGGCCCTGAAGGAGACCCAGTACTTC; CDR3: CSVEVGALKETQYF
J: TRBJ2-3; V: TRBV23-1; size: -; D: -; DNA: TGCGCCAGCAGTCAATCCCCGCCCGTAAAACCAAGCACAGATACGCAGTATTTT; CDR3: CASSQSPPVKPSTDTQYF
J: TRBJ2-1; V: TRBV10-3; size: -; D: TRBD2; DNA: TGTGCCATTAAACAGCGGGAGGCTAGATACAATGAGCAGTTCTTC; CDR3: CAIKQREARYNEQFF
J: TRBJ1-1; V: TRBV20-1; size: many; D: -; DNA: TGCAGTGCTAAGATCCCGGCAGGGAGGACTGAAGCTTTCTTT; CDR3: CSAKIPAGRTEAFF
J: TRBJ1-1; V: TRBV28; size: few; D: -; DNA: TGTGCCAGCAGTTACCCCCTCAACACTGAAGCTTTCTTT; CDR3: CASSYPLNTEAFF
J: TRBJ2-3; V: TRBV12-3/TRBV12-4; size: many; D: TRBD2; DNA: TGTGCCAGCACCGCTAGCGGGCTGAGCACAGATACGCAGTATTTT; CDR3: CASTASGLSTDTQYF
J: TRBJ2-3; V: TRBV9; size: many; D: TRBD2; DNA: TGTGCCAGCAGCGTAACGGCGGGGGTGAACTTAGATACGCAGTATTTT; CDR3: CASSVTAGVNLDTQYF
J: TRBJ2-1; V: TRBV7-6; size: once; D: TRBD2; DNA: TGTGCCAGCAGCTTAGGTAGCGGGGTCTCCTACAATGAGCAGTTCTTC; CDR3: CASSLGSGVSYNEQFF
J: TRBJ1-3; V: TRBV28; size: many; D: -; DNA: TGTGCCAGCAGTTTTGAGGGGCTTCTTTCTTCCGGAAACACCATATATTTT; CDR3: CASSFEGLLSSGNTIYF
J: TRBJ2-3; V: TRBV27; size: many; D: -; DNA: TGTGCCAGCAGTTTACGTGCTAGTAGGGGCACAGATACGCAGTATTTT; CDR3: CASSLRASRGTDTQYF
J: TRBJ1-1; V: TRBV7-9; size: -; D: -; DNA: TGTGCCAGCAGCTTCTCGGCTAGCAGAGCTTTCTTT; CDR3: CASSFSASRAFF
J: TRBJ2-1; V: TRBV6-1; size: few; D: -; DNA: TGTGCCAGCAGCCAAGAACACTCCTACAATGAGCAGTTCTTC; CDR3: CASSQEHSYNEQFF
J: TRBJ1-1; V: TRBV28; size: many; D: -; DNA: TGTGCCAGCAGTTTGTTGGGGGATTCTGAAGCTTTCTTT; CDR3: CASSLLGDSEAFF
J: TRBJ2-3; V: TRBV20-1; size: few; D: -; DNA: TGCAGTGCTAACACACGCGGGGCAGTCTCAGATACGCAGTATTTT; CDR3: CSANTRGAVSDTQYF
J: TRBJ2-2; V: TRBV5-6; size: -; D: TRBD1; DNA: TGTGCCAGCAGCCCCGGGACAGGGGCGAACGGGGAGCTGTTTTTT; CDR3: CASSPGTGANGELFF
J: TRBJ2-3; V: TRBV29-1; size: many; D: TRBD2; DNA: TGCAGCGTACGAGCGGGAGGGCCCACAGATACGCAGTATTTT; CDR3: CSVRAGGPTDTQYF
J: TRBJ1-2; V: TRBV15; size: few; D: -; DNA: TGTGCCACCAGCAGAGATTCGACAGCCTTCTACACCTTC; CDR3: CATSRDSTAFYTF
J: TRBJ2-7; V: TRBV20-1; size: -; D: TRBD1; DNA: TGCAGTGCTAACCAGCCGGGACAGGGGACCTACGAGCAGTACTTC; CDR3: CSANQPGQGTYEQYF
J: TRBJ2-2; V: TRBV7-3; size: -; D: -; DNA: TGTGCCAGCAGCCCCCTCCCGGCAGGAAACGGGGAGCTGTTTTTT; CDR3: CASSPLPAGNGELFF
J: TRBJ1-2; V: TRBV29-1; size: -; D: -; DNA: TGCAGCGTTACAGTAAACTATGGCTACACCTTC; CDR3: CSVTVNYGYTF
J: TRBJ2-4; V: TRBV10-3; size: -; D: -; DNA: TGTGCCATCAGTGATTCATCTAAAGCCAAAAACATTCAGTACTTC; CDR3: CAISDSSKAKNIQYF
J: TRBJ1-4; V: TRBV7-2; size: -; D: -; DNA: TGTGCCAGCAGCTTAGCTGGGACTAATGAAAAACTGTTTTTT; CDR3: CASSLAGTNEKLFF
J: TRBJ2-1; V: TRBV7-9; size: few; D: -; DNA: TGTGCCAGCAGCAAACAGGGCTATGAGCAGTTCTTC; CDR3: CASSKQGYEQFF
J: TRBJ1-1; V: TRBV7-2; size: -; D: TRBD1; DNA: TGTGCCAGCAGCTCCCCGACAGGGAGGAACACTGAAGCTTTCTTT; CDR3: CASSSPTGRNTEAFF
J: TRBJ2-1; V: TRBV23-1; size: -; D: -; DNA: TGCGCCAGCAGTCAATCGGGATCGAGCAATGAGCAGTTCTTC; CDR3: CASSQSGSSNEQFF
J: TRBJ2-2; V: TRBV5-1; size: -; D: -; DNA: TGCGCCAGCAGCTTGGAGGGTGCGAGGGGTAGCACCGGGGAGCTGTTTTTT; CDR3: CASSLEGARGSTGELFF